This is a list of T cell receptor beta chains from one sample in a study of blood T cell repertoires in COVID-19. TCRdb keeps only in-frame clones here, not all; method: immunoSEQ multiplex PCR. The top ten hold roughly 2.8% of the sample, which has 200,000 or so clones, about 88% seen once. The sample comprised PBMCs or T cells enriched from blood (not recorded which). Every receptor here comes from a woman aged 25-40 years who had recovered from COVID-19. Each CDR3 is given with its conserved first and last residue. D genes are given only for firm matches. The listing skips clone size in some rows; elsewhere it reads once, few, many or a size class.

-	-	TRBV7-2	TRBJ2-3	CASSFPGLGGYTDTQYF	TGTGCCAGCAGCTTTCCGGGACTAGGGGGCTACACAGATACGCAGTATTTT
TRBD2	-	TRBV6-2/TRBV6-3	TRBJ2-3	CASSYSLAGAFTDTQYF	TGTGCCAGCAGTTACTCACTAGCGGGGGCATTCACAGATACGCAGTATTTT
TRBD1	-	TRBV9	TRBJ1-1	CASSQGARTEAFF	TGTGCCAGCAGCCAGGGGGCACGGACTGAAGCTTTCTTT
-	-	TRBV6-2/TRBV6-3	TRBJ1-2	CASSSQGFGYGYTF	TGTGCCAGCAGCAGCCAGGGATTCGGCTATGGCTACACCTTC
-	-	TRBV9	TRBJ1-5	CASSEGGASNQPQHF	TGTGCCAGCAGCGAGGGGGGGGCGTCAAATCAGCCCCAGCATTTT
TRBD1	few	TRBV7-9	TRBJ1-1	CASSYRFGQGRNTEAFF	TGTGCCAGCAGCTACCGGTTCGGACAGGGTAGGAACACTGAAGCTTTCTTT
-	-	TRBV9	TRBJ1-3	CASSSEGGKLSGNTIYF	TGTGCCAGCAGCTCAGAGGGAGGGAAACTCTCTGGAAACACCATATATTTT
TRBD2	-	TRBV5-1	TRBJ2-5	CASSTRTSGGDQETQYF	TGCGCCAGCAGCACCCGGACTAGCGGGGGTGATCAAGAGACCCAGTACTTC
-	-	TRBV12-3/TRBV12-4	TRBJ1-6	CASSRAGNSPLHF	TGTGCCAGCAGTCGAGCGGGGAATTCACCCCTCCACTTT
TRBD2	-	TRBV19	TRBJ2-1	CASTLQRGGYGEQFF	TGTGCCAGTACCCTTCAGCGGGGGGGCTATGGTGAGCAGTTCTTC
-	once	TRBV4-3	TRBJ1-1	CASSQEGGAAEAFF	TGCGCCAGCAGCCAAGAAGGGGGAGCCGCTGAAGCTTTCTTT
TRBD1	-	TRBV7-8	TRBJ2-1	CASSLASTGESSYNEQFF	TGTGCCAGCAGCTTAGCTAGCACAGGGGAGAGCTCCTACAATGAGCAGTTCTTC
TRBD1	-	TRBV4-3	TRBJ1-5	CASSQERDRGQPQHF	TGCGCCAGCAGCCAAGAGCGGGACAGGGGTCAGCCCCAGCATTTT
-	-	TRBV11-2	TRBJ2-7	CASSLVGTRRSYEQYF	TGTGCCAGCAGCTTAGTCGGAACTAGACGGTCCTACGAGCAGTACTTC
-	-	TRBV5-1	TRBJ2-3	CASSSLDSRTDTQYF	TGCGCCAGCAGCTCCCTAGACTCGCGCACAGATACGCAGTATTTT
-	-	TRBV11-2	TRBJ1-6	CASSTGFSYNSPLHF	TGTGCCAGCAGCACGGGGTTCTCCTATAATTCACCCCTCCACTTT
TRBD2	-	TRBV19	TRBJ2-3	CASSIPMSGEFDTQYF	TGTGCCAGTAGTATCCCGATGAGCGGGGAATTTGATACGCAGTATTTT
TRBD2	once	TRBV19	TRBJ2-3	CASRTSGGSTDTQYF	TGTGCCAGTCGGACTAGCGGGGGTAGCACAGATACGCAGTATTTT
TRBD2	-	TRBV9	TRBJ2-1	CASSLLAGGTYNEQFF	TGTGCCAGCAGCCTACTAGCGGGGGGGACCTACAATGAGCAGTTCTTC
-	-	TRBV4-3	TRBJ2-7	CASSQDSGGWEQYF	TGCGCCAGCAGCCAAGATAGTGGGGGCTGGGAGCAGTACTTC
-	-	TRBV15	TRBJ1-4	CATSRGGRGGEKLFF	TGTGCCACCAGCAGAGGGGGCAGGGGAGGGGAAAAACTGTTTTTT
TRBD2	-	TRBV6-5	TRBJ2-7	CASTASGGPYEQYF	TGTGCCAGCACTGCGAGCGGGGGGCCCTACGAGCAGTACTTC
-	once	TRBV4-1	TRBJ1-1	CASSQVVVVNTEAFF	TGCGCCAGCAGCCAAGTAGTAGTGGTGAACACTGAAGCTTTCTTT
TRBD1	once	TRBV4-1	TRBJ2-7	CASSQSPGTGLDEQYF	TGCGCCAGCAGCCAATCCCCCGGGACAGGATTAGACGAGCAGTACTTC
-	-	TRBV6-5	TRBJ1-2	CASSQRGEYGYTF	TGTGCCAGCAGCCAAAGGGGCGAATATGGCTACACCTTC
-	few	TRBV7-9	TRBJ1-2	CASSLRPEVLYGYTF	TGTGCCAGCAGCTTAAGGCCGGAGGTCCTCTATGGCTACACCTTC
TRBD1	-	TRBV7-9	TRBJ1-1	CASSPTSTGVNTEAFF	TGTGCCAGCAGCCCAACATCAACAGGGGTGAACACTGAAGCTTTCTTT
-	-	TRBV7-8	TRBJ1-1	CASSHSGYTEAFF	TGTGCCAGCAGCCATTCGGGTTACACTGAAGCTTTCTTT
TRBD1	once	TRBV18	TRBJ1-3	CASSPPGQGRNTIYF	TGTGCCAGCTCACCACCAGGACAGGGCCGAAACACCATATATTTT
TRBD2	-	TRBV7-9	TRBJ2-2	CASRQPGLDTGELFF	TGTGCCAGCAGGCAACCGGGACTAGACACCGGGGAGCTGTTTTTT
-	-	TRBV6-2/TRBV6-3	TRBJ2-2	CASSIGGTGELFF	TGTGCCAGCAGTATAGGAGGGACCGGGGAGCTGTTTTTT
-	few	TRBV21-1	TRBJ1-1	CASSKGQGNTEAFF	TGTGCCAGCAGCAAAGGGCAGGGGAACACTGAAGCTTTCTTT
-	-	TRBV6-4	TRBJ1-4	CASSDGAGEGEKLFF	TGTGCCAGCAGTGACGGAGCAGGGGAAGGTGAAAAACTGTTTTTT
-	-	TRBV28	TRBJ1-5	CASRTLGRQYNSNQPQHF	TGTGCCAGCAGGACTCTAGGGCGACAGTATAATAGCAATCAGCCCCAGCATTTT
-	-	TRBV7-9	TRBJ2-7	CASSADDSYEQYF	TGTGCCAGCAGCGCCGATGACAGCTACGAGCAGTACTTC
TRBD1	-	TRBV11-2	TRBJ2-5	CASSATGLQETQYF	TGTGCCAGCAGCGCGACAGGGCTCCAAGAGACCCAGTACTTC
TRBD1	-	TRBV4-3	TRBJ1-1	CASSQDRGQSDTEAFF	TGCGCCAGCAGCCAAGATAGGGGACAGTCAGACACTGAAGCTTTCTTT
-	once	TRBV5-1	TRBJ1-1	CASSLVQMNTEAFF	TGCGCCAGCAGCTTGGTACAGATGAACACTGAAGCTTTCTTT
-	-	TRBV28	TRBJ1-4	CASSLPNEKLFF	TGTGCCAGCAGTTTACCAAATGAAAAACTGTTTTTT
TRBD1	-	TRBV29-1	TRBJ2-1	CSGSRPGQGNNEQFF	TGCAGCGGTTCTCGGCCGGGACAGGGAAACAATGAGCAGTTCTTC
TRBD1	-	TRBV10-3	TRBJ1-5	CAISEEGARQPQHF	TGTGCCATCAGTGAGGAGGGGGCTCGGCAGCCCCAGCATTTT
-	-	TRBV7-9	TRBJ1-3	CASSLKDCDRRRNTIYF	TGTGCCAGCAGCTTAAAGGATTGTGACAGAAGAAGAAACACCATATATTTT
-	-	TRBV5-4	TRBJ2-7	CASSLVGVREQYF	TGTGCCAGCAGCCTGGTAGGGGTCCGGGAGCAGTACTTC
TRBD2	-	TRBV25-1	TRBJ2-1	CASRTSGGFEQFF	TGTGCCAGCAGGACTAGCGGGGGGTTTGAGCAGTTCTTC
-	-	TRBV19	TRBJ1-1	CASSIPGLDTEAFF	TGTGCCAGTAGTATCCCAGGGTTGGACACTGAAGCTTTCTTT
TRBD1	-	TRBV7-2	TRBJ2-7	CASSLSTGQVTYEQYF	TGTGCCAGCAGCCTTTCTACGGGACAGGTTACCTACGAGCAGTACTTC